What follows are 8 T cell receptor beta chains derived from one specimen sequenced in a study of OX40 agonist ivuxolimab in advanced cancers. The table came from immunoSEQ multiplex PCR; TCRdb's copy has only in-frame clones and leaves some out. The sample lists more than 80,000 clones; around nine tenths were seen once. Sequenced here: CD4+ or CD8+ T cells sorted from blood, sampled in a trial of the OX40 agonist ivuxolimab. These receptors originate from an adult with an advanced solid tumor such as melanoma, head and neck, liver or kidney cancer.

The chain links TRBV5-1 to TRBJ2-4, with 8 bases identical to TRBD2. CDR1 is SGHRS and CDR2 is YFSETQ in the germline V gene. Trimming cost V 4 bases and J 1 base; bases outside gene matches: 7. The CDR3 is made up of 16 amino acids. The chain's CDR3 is CASSQDGGGAKNIQYF. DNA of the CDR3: TGCGCCAGCAGCCAGGACGGCGGGGGGGCCAAAAACATTCAGTACTTC. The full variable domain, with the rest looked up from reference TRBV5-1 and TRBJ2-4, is KAGVTQTPRYLIKTRGQQVTLSCSPISGHRSVSWYQQTPGQGLQFLFEYFSETQRNKGNFPGRFSGRQFSNSRSEMNVSTLELGDSALYLCASSQDGGGAKNIQYFGAGTRLSVL.

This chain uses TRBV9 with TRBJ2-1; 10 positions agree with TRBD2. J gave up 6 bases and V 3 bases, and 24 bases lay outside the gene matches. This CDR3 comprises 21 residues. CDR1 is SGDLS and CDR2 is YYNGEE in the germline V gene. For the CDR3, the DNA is TGTGCCAGCAGCGCTCCACCACTAGCGGGAAGGTGGGGTGATAAAGTCAATGAGCAGTTCTTC. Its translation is CASSAPPLAGRWGDKVNEQFF.

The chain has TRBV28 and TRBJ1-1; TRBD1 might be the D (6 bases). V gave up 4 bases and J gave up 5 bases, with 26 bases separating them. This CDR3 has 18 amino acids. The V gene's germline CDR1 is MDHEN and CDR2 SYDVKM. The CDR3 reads CASSSWGGRRGSGTEAFF. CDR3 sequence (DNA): TGTGCCAGCAGTTCTTGGGGGGGGCGTAGAGGATCGGGAACTGAAGCTTTCTTT.

In DNA, the CDR3 is TGCAGCGTCGCCCAGGGAAGAGGCACTGAAGCTTTCTTT. This encodes CSVAQGRGTEAFF. The chain combines TRBV29-1 with TRBJ1-1, with a possible D match to TRBD1 (5 bases). Germline V gene data show CDR1 as SQVTM and CDR2 as ANQGSEA. Trimming removed 6 bases from V and 4 bases from J, with 15 bases in between. The length of the CDR3 is 13 residues.

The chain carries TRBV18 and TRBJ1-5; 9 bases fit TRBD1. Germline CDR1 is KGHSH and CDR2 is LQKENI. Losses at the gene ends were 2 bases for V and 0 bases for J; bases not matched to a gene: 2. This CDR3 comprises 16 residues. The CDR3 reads CASSPGTGNSNQPQHF. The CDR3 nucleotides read TGTGCCAGCTCACCAGGGACAGGGAATAGCAATCAGCCCCAGCATTTT.

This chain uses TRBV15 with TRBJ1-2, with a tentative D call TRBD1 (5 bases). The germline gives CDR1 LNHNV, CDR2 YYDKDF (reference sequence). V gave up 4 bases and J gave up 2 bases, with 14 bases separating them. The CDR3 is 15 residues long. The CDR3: CATSMALGRNYGYTF. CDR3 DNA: TGTGCCACCAGCATGGCCTTGGGACGGAACTATGGCTACACCTTC.

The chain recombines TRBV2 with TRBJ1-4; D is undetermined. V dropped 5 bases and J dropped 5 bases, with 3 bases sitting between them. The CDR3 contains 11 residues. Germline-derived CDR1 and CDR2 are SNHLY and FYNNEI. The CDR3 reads CASSKNEKLFF. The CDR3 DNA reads TGTGCCAGCAGTAAAAATGAAAAACTGTTTTTT.

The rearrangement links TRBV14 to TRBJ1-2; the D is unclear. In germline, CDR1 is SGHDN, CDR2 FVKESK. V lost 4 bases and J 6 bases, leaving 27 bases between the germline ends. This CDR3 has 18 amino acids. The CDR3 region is CASSRGREFLRVLNGYTF. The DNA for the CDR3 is TGTGCCAGCAGCCGCGGCCGAGAATTTCTAAGGGTTCTGAATGGCTACACCTTC.